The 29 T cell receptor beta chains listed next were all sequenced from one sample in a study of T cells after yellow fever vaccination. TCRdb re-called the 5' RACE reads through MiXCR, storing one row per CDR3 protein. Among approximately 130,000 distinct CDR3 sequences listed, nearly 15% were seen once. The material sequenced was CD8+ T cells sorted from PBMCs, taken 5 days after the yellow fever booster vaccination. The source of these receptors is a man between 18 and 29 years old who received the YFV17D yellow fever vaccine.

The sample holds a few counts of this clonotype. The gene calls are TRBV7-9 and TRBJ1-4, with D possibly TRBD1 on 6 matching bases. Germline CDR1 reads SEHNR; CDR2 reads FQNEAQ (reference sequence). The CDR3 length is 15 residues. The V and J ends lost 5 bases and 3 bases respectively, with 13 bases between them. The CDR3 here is CASSKTQGSNEKLFF. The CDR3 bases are TGTGCCAGCAGCAAGACACAGGGTTCTAATGAAAAACTGTTTTTT.

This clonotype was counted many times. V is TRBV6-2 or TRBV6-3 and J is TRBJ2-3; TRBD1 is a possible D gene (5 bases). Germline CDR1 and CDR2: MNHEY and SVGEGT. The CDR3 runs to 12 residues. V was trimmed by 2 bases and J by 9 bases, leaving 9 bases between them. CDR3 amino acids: CASSYRGPTQYF. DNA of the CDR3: TGTGCCAGCAGTTACAGGGGTCCAACGCAGTATTTT.

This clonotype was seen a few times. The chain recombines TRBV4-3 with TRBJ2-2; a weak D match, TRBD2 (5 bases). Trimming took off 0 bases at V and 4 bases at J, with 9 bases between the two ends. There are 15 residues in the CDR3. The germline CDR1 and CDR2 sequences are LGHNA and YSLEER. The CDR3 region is CASSQDRTATGELFF. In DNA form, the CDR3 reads TGCGCCAGCAGCCAAGACCGGACTGCCACCGGGGAGCTGTTTTTT.

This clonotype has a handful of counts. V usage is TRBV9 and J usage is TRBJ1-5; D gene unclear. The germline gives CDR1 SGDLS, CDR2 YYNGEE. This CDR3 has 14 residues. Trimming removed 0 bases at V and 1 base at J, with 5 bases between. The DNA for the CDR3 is TGTGCCAGCAGCGTAGGAGAGAGCAATCAGCCCCAGCATTTT. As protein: CASSVGESNQPQHF.

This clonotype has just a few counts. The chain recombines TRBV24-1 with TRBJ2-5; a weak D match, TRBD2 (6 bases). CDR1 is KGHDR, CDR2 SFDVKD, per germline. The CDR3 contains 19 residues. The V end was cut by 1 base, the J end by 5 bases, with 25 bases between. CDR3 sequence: CATSDFRVLAGRLMETQYF. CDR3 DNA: TGTGCCACCAGTGATTTTAGGGTGCTTGCAGGGAGGCTTATGGAGACCCAGTACTTC.

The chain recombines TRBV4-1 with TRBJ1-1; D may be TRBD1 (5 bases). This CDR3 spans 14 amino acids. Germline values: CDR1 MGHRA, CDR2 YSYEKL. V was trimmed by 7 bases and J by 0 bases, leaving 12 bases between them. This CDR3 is CASTPTAMNTEAFF. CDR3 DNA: TGCGCCAGCACCCCGACAGCTATGAACACTGAAGCTTTCTTT.

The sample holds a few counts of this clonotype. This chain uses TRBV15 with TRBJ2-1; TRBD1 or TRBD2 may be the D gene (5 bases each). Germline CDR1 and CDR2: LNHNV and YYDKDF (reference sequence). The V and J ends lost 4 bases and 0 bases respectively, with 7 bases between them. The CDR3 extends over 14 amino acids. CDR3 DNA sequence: TGTGCCACCAGCACGGGGCGCTCCTACAATGAGCAGTTCTTC. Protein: CATSTGRSYNEQFF.

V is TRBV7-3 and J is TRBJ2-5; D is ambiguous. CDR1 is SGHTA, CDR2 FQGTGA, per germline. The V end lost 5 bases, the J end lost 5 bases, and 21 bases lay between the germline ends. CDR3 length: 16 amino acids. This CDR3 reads CASSTVGSQMGETQYF. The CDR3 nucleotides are TGTGCCAGCAGCACCGTCGGGTCACAGATGGGGGAGACCCAGTACTTC.

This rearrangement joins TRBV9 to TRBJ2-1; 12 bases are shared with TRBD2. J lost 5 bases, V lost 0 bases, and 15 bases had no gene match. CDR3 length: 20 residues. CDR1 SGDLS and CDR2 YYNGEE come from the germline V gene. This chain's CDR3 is CASSVGEVSSGGARDNEQFF. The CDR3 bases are TGTGCCAGCAGCGTAGGAGAGGTTTCTAGCGGGGGGGCAAGGGACAATGAGCAGTTCTTC.

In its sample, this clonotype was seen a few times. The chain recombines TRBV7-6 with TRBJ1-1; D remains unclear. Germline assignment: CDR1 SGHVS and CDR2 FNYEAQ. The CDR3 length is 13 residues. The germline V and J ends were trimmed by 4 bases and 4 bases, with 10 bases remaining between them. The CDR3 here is CASSSRLSTEAFF. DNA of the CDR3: TGTGCCAGCAGCTCCCGGTTATCCACTGAAGCTTTCTTT.

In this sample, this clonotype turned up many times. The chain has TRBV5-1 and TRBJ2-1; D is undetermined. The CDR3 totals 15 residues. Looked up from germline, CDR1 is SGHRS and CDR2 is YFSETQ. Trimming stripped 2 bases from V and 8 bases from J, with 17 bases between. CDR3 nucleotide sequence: TGCGCCAGCAGCTTTGGGGTTCGGCTGACCTATGAGCAGTTCTTC. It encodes CASSFGVRLTYEQFF.

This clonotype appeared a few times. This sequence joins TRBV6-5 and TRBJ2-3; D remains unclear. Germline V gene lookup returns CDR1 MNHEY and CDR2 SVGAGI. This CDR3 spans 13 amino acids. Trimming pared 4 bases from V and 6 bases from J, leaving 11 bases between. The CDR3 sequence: CASSSGPGDTQYF. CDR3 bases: TGTGCCAGCAGTTCCGGGCCCGGGGATACGCAGTATTTT.

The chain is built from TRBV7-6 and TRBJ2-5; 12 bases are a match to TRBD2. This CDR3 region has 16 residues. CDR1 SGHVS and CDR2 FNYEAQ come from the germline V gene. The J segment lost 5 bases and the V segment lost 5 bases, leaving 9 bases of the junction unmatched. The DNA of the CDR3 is TGTGCCAGCAGCCCGCTAGCGGGGGGGCTTTGGGAGACCCAGTACTTC. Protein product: CASSPLAGGLWETQYF. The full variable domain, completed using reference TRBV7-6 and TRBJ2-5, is GAGVSQSPRYKVTKRGQDVALRCDPISGHVSLYWYRQALGQGPEFLTYFNYEAQQDKSGLPNDRFSAERPEGSISTLTIQRTEQRDSAMYRCASSPLAGGLWETQYFGPGTRLLVL.

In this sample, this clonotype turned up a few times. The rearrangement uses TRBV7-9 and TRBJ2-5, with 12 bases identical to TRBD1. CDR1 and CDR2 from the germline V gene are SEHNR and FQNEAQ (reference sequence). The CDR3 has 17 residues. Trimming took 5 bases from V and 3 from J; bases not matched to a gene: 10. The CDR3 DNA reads TGTGCCAGCAGCCCGGGCCCCGGGACAGGGGGCGAAGAGACCCAGTACTTC. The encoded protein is CASSPGPGTGGEETQYF.

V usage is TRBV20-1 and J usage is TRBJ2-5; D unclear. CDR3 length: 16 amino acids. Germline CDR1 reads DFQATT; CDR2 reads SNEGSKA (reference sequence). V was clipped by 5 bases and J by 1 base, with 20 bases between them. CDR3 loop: CSAVPTGPPVQETQYF. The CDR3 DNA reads TGCAGTGCTGTACCCACCGGGCCGCCAGTCCAAGAGACCCAGTACTTC.

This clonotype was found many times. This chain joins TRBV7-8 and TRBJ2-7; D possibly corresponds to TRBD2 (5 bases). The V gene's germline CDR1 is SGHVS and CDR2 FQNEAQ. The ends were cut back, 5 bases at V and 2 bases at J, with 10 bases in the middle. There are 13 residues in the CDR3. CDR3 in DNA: TGTGCCAGCAGCCTCTCCGGGGCCTACGAGCAGTACTTC. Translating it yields CASSLSGAYEQYF.

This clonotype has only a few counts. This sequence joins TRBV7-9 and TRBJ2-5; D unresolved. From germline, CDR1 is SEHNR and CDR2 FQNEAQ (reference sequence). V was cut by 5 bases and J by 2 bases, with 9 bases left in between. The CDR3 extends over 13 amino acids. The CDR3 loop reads CASSRAEQETQYF. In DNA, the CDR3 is TGTGCCAGCAGCCGGGCGGAACAAGAGACCCAGTACTTC.

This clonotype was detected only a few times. The CDR3 DNA reads TGCGCCAGCAGCTTGCGGGGGGGAATCAATGAGCAGTTCTTC. Amino acid sequence: CASSLRGGINEQFF. The chain carries TRBV5-1 and TRBJ2-1; TRBD2 agrees at 8 bases. CDR3 length: 14 amino acids. Per the germline V gene, CDR1 is SGHRS and CDR2 is YFSETQ. V trimming: 1 base; J trimming: 6 bases; junction bases outside the gene matches: 3.

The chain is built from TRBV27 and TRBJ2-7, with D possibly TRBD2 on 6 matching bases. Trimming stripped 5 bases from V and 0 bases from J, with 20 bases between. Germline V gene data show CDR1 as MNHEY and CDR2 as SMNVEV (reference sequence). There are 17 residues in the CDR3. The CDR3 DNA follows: TGTGCCAGCAGTCCCTTGGGACTCCTGGGATTCTCCTACGAGCAGTACTTC. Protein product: CASSPLGLLGFSYEQYF.

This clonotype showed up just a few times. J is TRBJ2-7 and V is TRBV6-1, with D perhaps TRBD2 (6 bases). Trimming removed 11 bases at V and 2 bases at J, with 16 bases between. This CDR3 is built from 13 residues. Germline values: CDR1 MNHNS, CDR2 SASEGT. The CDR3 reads CAVGGVGAYEQYV. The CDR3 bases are TGTGCCGTAGGAGGGGTAGGGGCCTACGAGCAGTACGTC.

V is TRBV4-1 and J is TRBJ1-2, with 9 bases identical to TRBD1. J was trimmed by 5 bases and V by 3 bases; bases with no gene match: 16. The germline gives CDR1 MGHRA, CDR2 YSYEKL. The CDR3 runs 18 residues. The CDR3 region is CASSQNQVRDRDNYGYTF. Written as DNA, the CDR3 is TGCGCCAGCAGCCAGAATCAAGTCCGGGACAGGGACAATTATGGCTACACCTTC.

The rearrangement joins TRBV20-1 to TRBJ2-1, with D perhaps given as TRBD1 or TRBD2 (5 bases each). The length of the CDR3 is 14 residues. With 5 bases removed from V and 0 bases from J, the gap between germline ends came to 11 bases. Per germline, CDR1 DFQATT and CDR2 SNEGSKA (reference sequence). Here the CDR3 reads CSAWDQSSYNEQFF. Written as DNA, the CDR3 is TGCAGTGCTTGGGACCAGAGCTCCTACAATGAGCAGTTCTTC.

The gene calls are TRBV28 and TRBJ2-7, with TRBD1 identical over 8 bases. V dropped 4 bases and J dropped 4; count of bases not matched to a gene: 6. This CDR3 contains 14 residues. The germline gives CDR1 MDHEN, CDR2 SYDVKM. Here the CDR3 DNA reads TGTGCCAGCAGTTCAGGGACAGGAAGGTACGAGCAGTACGTC. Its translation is CASSSGTGRYEQYV.

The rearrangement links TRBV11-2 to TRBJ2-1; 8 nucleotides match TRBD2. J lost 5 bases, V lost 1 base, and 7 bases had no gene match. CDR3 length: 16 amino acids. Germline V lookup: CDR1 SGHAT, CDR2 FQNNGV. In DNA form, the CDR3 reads TGTGCCAGCAGCTTAGGGACCGGGGGGGCGAACAATGAGCAGTTCTTC. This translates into CASSLGTGGANNEQFF.

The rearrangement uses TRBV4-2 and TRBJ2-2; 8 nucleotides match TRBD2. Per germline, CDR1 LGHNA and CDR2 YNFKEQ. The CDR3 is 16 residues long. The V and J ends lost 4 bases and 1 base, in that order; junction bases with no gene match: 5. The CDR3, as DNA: TGTGCCAGCAGCCCTCTCAGCGGGGGGAACACCGGGGAGCTGTTTTTT. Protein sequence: CASSPLSGGNTGELFF.

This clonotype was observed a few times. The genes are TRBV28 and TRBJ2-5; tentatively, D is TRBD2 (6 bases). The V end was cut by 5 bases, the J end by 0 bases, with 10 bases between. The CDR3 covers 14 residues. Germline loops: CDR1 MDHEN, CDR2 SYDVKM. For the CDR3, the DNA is TGTGCCAGCAGTGTGCTAGCGAACCAAGAGACCCAGTACTTC. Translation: CASSVLANQETQYF.

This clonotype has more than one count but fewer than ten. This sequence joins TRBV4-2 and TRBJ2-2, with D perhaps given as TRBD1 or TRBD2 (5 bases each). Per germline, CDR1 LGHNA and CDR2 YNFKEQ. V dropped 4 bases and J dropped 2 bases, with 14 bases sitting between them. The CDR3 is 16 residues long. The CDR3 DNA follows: TGTGCCAGCAGCCCACTGGGACGCGGAAACACCGGGGAGCTGTTTTTT. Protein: CASSPLGRGNTGELFF.

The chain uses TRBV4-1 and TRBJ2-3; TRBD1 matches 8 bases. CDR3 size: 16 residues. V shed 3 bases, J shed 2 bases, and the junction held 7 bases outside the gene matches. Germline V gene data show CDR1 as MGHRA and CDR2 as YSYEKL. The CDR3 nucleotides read TGCGCCAGCAGCCAGGAACAGGGGGGATACACAGATACGCAGTATTTT. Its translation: CASSQEQGGYTDTQYF.

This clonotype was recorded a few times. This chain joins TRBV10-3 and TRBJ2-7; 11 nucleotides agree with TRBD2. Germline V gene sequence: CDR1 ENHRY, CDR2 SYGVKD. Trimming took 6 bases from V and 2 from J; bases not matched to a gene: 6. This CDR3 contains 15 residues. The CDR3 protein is CAIRETSGAPYEQYF. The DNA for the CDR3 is TGTGCCATCAGAGAGACTAGCGGGGCCCCCTACGAGCAGTACTTC.